Given below is one T cell receptor beta chain in context. Its specificity is unknown. This record belongs to a study of cytomegalovirus exposure and HLA in healthy donors. PCR was performed using 60 Vbeta and 13 Jbeta primers. Produced via immunoSEQ multiplex PCR; TCRdb's table is partial and in-frame only. The table includes approximately 200,000 clones, less than 80% detected once. Broader study findings: A later analysis appeared to link common viral pathogens to several of the most significant clusters.

The sample was PBMCs. This TCR was sampled from a girl aged 2 to 10 in good health and CMV-seronegative.

This chain's CDR3 is CASTLSGGAPGELFF. The CDR3 DNA is TGTGCCAGCACCTTAAGCGGGGGGGCCCCCGGGGAGCTGTTTTTT. The chain joins TRBV6-5 to TRBJ2-2; 10 nucleotides match TRBD2. CDR1 and CDR2 (germline): MNHEY, SVGAGI. V was pared by 7 bases and J by 6 bases, with 8 bases of the junction left unmatched. There are 15 residues in the CDR3.